This T cell receptor beta chain appears in the sequencing data of a study of cytomegalovirus exposure and HLA in healthy donors. Study-wide results and limits: Compared with the approximately 670-donor mean, an Asian-associated ancestry cluster reportedly had fewer N-insertions, according to a later analysis. TCR beta sequences reportedly predicted most subjects' HLA-A and HLA-B alleles accurately.

Of note for this clone: Its antigen remains unknown.

Germline V gene sequence: CDR1 MNHEY, CDR2 SVGAGI. V was pared by 5 bases and J by 6 bases, with 9 bases of the junction left unmatched. CDR3 length: 15 amino acids. It was with 60 Vbeta and 13 Jbeta primers that the PCR ran. Only in-frame clones appear in the TCRdb table, and some are missing; sequencing was by immunoSEQ multiplex PCR. The sample carries roughly 150,000 clones, 70% to 90% recorded once. The origin of this receptor is a man in his thirties or forties in good health and CMV-seropositive. This rearrangement joins TRBV6-5 to TRBJ2-1, with 8 bases aligning to TRBD1. The sequencing input was PBMCs. CDR3 bases: TGTGCCAGCAGTCCGGACAGGGTCAGCGGCAATGAGCAGTTCTTC. Translation: CASSPDRVSGNEQFF.